Included here is one T cell receptor beta chain sequence, with context. A read error may account for a junction end that differs from germline. This specimen comes from a study of blood T cell repertoires in COVID-19. Study-level background: Material from acute and convalescent COVID-19 was sourced from the United States, Italy and Spain.

Per the original data handling: Nucleated cell counts were estimated from reference gene primer amplification. Data came from immunoSEQ multiplex PCR; TCRdb stores just in-frame clones and leaves some out. That table supplies the V and J calls and clone size; D and trimming were determined from the DNA. The data show tens of thousands of clones, with 88% seen just once and 5.8% held by the top ten. This CDR3 contains 12 residues. Germline CDR1 reads LGHDT; CDR2 reads YNNKEL (reference sequence). Sequenced material: peripheral blood. V is TRBV3-1 (or the pseudogene TRBV3-2) and J is TRBJ1-1; 9 nucleotides align to TRBD1. This clonotype originated in a middle-aged man with active COVID-19. The DNA of the CDR3 is TGTGCCAGCAGCCATCCCGGGACAGGGATTTCCTTT. Protein product: CASSHPGTGISF.